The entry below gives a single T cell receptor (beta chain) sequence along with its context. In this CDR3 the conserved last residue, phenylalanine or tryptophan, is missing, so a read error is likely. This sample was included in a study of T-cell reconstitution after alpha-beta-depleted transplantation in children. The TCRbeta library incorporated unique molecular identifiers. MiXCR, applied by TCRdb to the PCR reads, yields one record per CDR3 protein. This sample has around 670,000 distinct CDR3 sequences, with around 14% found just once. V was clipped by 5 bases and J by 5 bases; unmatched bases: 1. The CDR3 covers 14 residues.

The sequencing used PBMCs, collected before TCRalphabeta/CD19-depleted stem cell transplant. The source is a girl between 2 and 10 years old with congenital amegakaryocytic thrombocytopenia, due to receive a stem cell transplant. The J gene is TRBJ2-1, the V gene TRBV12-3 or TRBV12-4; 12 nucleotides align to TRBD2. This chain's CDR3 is CASSRLAGDNEQFL. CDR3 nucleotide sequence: TGTGCCAGCAGTCGACTAGCGGGAGACAATGAGCAGTTCTTG.